The 3 T cell receptor beta chains presented below share a single source sample, sequenced in a study of cytotoxic CD8 clonotypes in ibrutinib-treated CLL. The repertoire was sequenced with immunoSEQ multiplex PCR; TCRdb's copy has only in-frame clones and lacks some. The data hold about 300,000 clones, with about 72% observed a single time. Here the sequenced sample was PBMCs, taken at disease progression, from a patient treated with ibrutinib. The source of these receptors is a human donor with chronic lymphocytic leukemia.

This chain joins TRBV29-1 and TRBJ2-2; 13 nucleotides match TRBD2. The CDR3 covers 15 residues. The junction had 6 bases not matched to a gene; V was cut back by 7 bases and J by 4 bases. Looked up from germline, CDR1 is SQVTM and CDR2 is ANQGSEA. The CDR3 loop is CSAKGLAGITGELFF. CDR3 DNA: TGCAGCGCTAAGGGACTAGCGGGAATCACCGGGGAGCTGTTTTTT.

DNA of the CDR3: TGTGCCAGTAGTAAAGGGGGGGCCAACGTCCTGACTTTC. Translated, it gives CASSKGGANVLTF. The chain recombines TRBV19 with TRBJ2-6, with unresolved D. The CDR3 has 13 residues. Germline V lookup: CDR1 LNHDA, CDR2 SQIVND (reference sequence). Trimming took 4 bases from V and 4 from J, leaving 5 bases between them.

This chain uses TRBV6-5 with TRBJ2-5; weak D call: TRBD1 (5 bases). This CDR3 is built from 15 residues. V was clipped by 0 bases and J by 5 bases, with 13 bases between them. Germline CDR1 and CDR2: MNHEY and SVGAGI. The CDR3 sequence: CASSYSQVLGETQYF. In DNA, the CDR3 is TGTGCCAGCAGTTACTCACAGGTCCTGGGGGAGACCCAGTACTTC.